These T cell receptor beta chains were read from a single sample in a study of blood T cell repertoires in COVID-19. The repertoire was sequenced with immunoSEQ multiplex PCR; TCRdb's copy has only in-frame clones and lacks some. Of about 440,000 clones listed, more than 70% are singletons. The sequencing input was peripheral blood. The source of these receptors is a woman aged 45-65 years with COVID-19, enrolled during active disease. Both conserved end residues are part of each CDR3. A D gene is named only where the DNA matches it firmly. A row's size may be missing; if present it is once, few, many or a size class.

D | size | J | V | DNA | CDR3
- | - | TRBJ1-1 | TRBV6-5 | TGTGCCAGCAGTTCCCCAAGTGGAGGACTGAACACTGAAGCTTTCTTT | CASSSPSGGLNTEAFF
- | few | TRBJ2-5 | TRBV7-3 | TGTGCCAGCAGCTTAATCGGGCAGGGAGAGACCCAGTACTTC | CASSLIGQGETQYF
- | - | TRBJ1-1 | TRBV5-1 | TGCGCCAGTCACAGGGATATGAACACTGAAGCTTTCTTT | CASHRDMNTEAFF
- | - | TRBJ1-4 | TRBV19 | TGTGCCAGTAGTGGAGGGCCTAATGAAAAACTGTTTTTT | CASSGGPNEKLFF
TRBD1 | - | TRBJ1-6 | TRBV9 | TGTGCCAGCAGCGTAGGCGGGGCCGGGACAGGGGAGTCACCCCTCCACTTT | CASSVGGAGTGESPLHF
- | - | TRBJ1-1 | TRBV12-3/TRBV12-4 | TGTGCCAGCAGTATAAGGGGAATGGATGAAGCTTTCTTT | CASSIRGMDEAFF
- | few | TRBJ1-6 | TRBV5-1 | TGCGCCAGCAGGGAGGGGAATTCACCCCTCCACTTT | CASREGNSPLHF
TRBD1 | once | TRBJ1-5 | TRBV19 | TGTGCCAGCGGACAGGGGGGAAGTCAGCCCCAGCATTTT | CASGQGGSQPQHF
- | - | TRBJ1-6 | TRBV5-1 | TGCGCCAGCAGCTTGCGCGGGACCGGGCTTAATTCACCCCTCCACTTT | CASSLRGTGLNSPLHF
- | - | TRBJ1-1 | TRBV20-1 | TGCAGTGCTCCCCTGCAGACTGAAGCTTTCTTT | CSAPLQTEAFF
TRBD1 | - | TRBJ2-1 | TRBV10-3 | TGTGCCACCCAACAGGGGCCGGGCAATGAGCAGTTCTTC | CATQQGPGNEQFF
- | - | TRBJ1-6 | TRBV9 | TGTGCCAGCAGCGTAGACGGACAGTTCGATTCACCCCTCCACTTT | CASSVDGQFDSPLHF
- | - | TRBJ1-4 | TRBV27 | TGTGCCAGCAGTTTGTTAACAGGATTCGGGGAAAAACTGTTTTTT | CASSLLTGFGEKLFF
- | - | TRBJ1-2 | TRBV7-9 | TGTGCCAGCACCCTGCGAGGGAGACCCAACGGCTACACCTTC | CASTLRGRPNGYTF
- | - | TRBJ2-1 | TRBV25-1 | TGTGCCAGCAGCCCTCGGGGGACCGCCATATTCTTC | CASSPRGTAIFF
- | - | TRBJ1-1 | TRBV2 | TGTGCCAGCAGTGACCGGACAAGGCACGCTTTCTTT | CASSDRTRHAFF
- | - | TRBJ2-6 | TRBV4-2 | TGTGCCAGCAGCCAAGATAGTCCCTTGGTTGTCTCTGGGGCCAACGTCCTGACTTTC | CASSQDSPLVVSGANVLTF
- | - | TRBJ1-3 | TRBV28 | TGTGCCAGCAGTTCCCTCAGTGGCCCAGGGGGAAACACCATATATTTT | CASSSLSGPGGNTIYF
TRBD1 | - | TRBJ1-2 | TRBV5-4 | TGTGCCAGCAGCCGTCCGGGACAGACCCAAGATGATGGCTACACCTTC | CASSRPGQTQDDGYTF
TRBD1 | - | TRBJ1-5 | TRBV2 | TGTGCCAGCAGTGAAGCGGGCAGGGGGCCCTATCAGCCCCAGCATTTT | CASSEAGRGPYQPQHF
TRBD1 | - | TRBJ2-7 | TRBV29-1 | TGCAGCGTGGGACAGGTAACCTACGAGCAGTACTTC | CSVGQVTYEQYF
- | - | TRBJ1-1 | TRBV3-1/TRBV3-2 | TGTGCCAGCAGCCCCGAATACGGTATCACTGAAGCTTTCTTT | CASSPEYGITEAFF
- | once | TRBJ1-5 | TRBV7-2 | TGTGCCAGCAGCTTAAGGTCGGGTGTAGGTCAGCCCCAGCATTTT | CASSLRSGVGQPQHF